These 4 T cell receptor beta chains were sequenced from one sample in a study of cytomegalovirus exposure and HLA in healthy donors. The table came from immunoSEQ multiplex PCR; TCRdb's copy has only in-frame clones and leaves some out. The table records about 340,000 clones, about nine tenths of them present only once. The sequenced material came from PBMCs. The receptor set was obtained from a woman aged 18-29 years in good health and CMV-seronegative.

The chain links TRBV7-3 to TRBJ2-7; D is perhaps TRBD1 (6 bases). The length of the CDR3 is 15 residues. Trimming removed 2 bases from V and 2 bases from J, with 13 bases in between. Per germline, CDR1 SGHTA and CDR2 FQGTGA. DNA for the CDR3: TGTGCCAGCAGCTTAGGGGCAGGGGCCCCCTACGAGCAGTACTTC. This translates into CASSLGAGAPYEQYF.

This chain connects TRBV4-3 to TRBJ1-1; the match to TRBD1 covers 7 bases. CDR1 is LGHNA, CDR2 YSLEER, per germline. This CDR3 is built from 15 residues. The J segment lost 1 base and the V segment lost 0 bases, leaving 2 bases of the junction unmatched. The CDR3 DNA follows: TGCGCCAGCAGCCAAGAGTACAGGGGGAACACTGAAGCTTTCTTT. It yields the protein CASSQEYRGNTEAFF.

The chain combines TRBV5-6 with TRBJ2-7; 9 bases are a match to TRBD2. The germline V gene has CDR1 SGHDT and CDR2 YYEEEE. V was clipped by 0 bases and J by 4 bases; unmatched bases: 5. The CDR3 is 15 residues long. CDR3 bases: TGTGCCAGCAGCTTGGGGCTAGCGGGAAAGTACGAGCAGTACTTC. It specifies CASSLGLAGKYEQYF.

In nucleotides, the CDR3 is TGTGCCAGCAGCCCGGGACAGGGGGGCGCCGGGGAGCTGTTTTTT. It codes for CASSPGQGGAGELFF. V usage is TRBV6-1 and J usage is TRBJ2-2, with 11 bases aligning to TRBD1. Germline V lookup: CDR1 MNHNS, CDR2 SASEGT. The CDR3 has 15 residues. V trimming: 6 bases; J trimming: 6 bases; junction bases outside the gene matches: 6.